This T cell receptor (beta chain) was sequenced during a study of T cell changes during pregnancy in multiple sclerosis. TCRdb's copy holds only in-frame clones and misses some; the assay was immunoSEQ multiplex PCR. The sample holds around 45,000 clones, less than 95% seen once. Between the trimmed V and J ends, which lost 1 base and 8 bases, there was a span of 12 bases. The CDR3 is made up of 13 amino acids. CDR1 and CDR2 from the germline V gene are SGHKS and YYEKEE (reference sequence). The rearrangement links TRBV5-5 to TRBJ1-2; D gene ambiguous. Sample: CD4+ T cells from peripheral blood mononuclear cells, taken in the third trimester of pregnancy. This TCR came from a female donor with multiple sclerosis, enrolled in a pregnancy study. The CDR3 region has the DNA TGTGCCAGCAGCTTGCGCCTGCACAACGGCTACACCTTC. It is translated as CASSLRLHNGYTF.